These T cell receptor beta chains were read from a single sample in a study of post-analysis software for immune sequencing data. Each CDR3 protein gets one entry after TCRdb re-called the PCR reads with MiXCR. The profile shows approximately 630,000 distinct CDR3 sequences, roughly three fifths of them singletons. Input material: blood. The origin of the receptors is a girl aged 2 to 10 with multiple sclerosis. CDR3s leave out the opening cysteine and the closing phenylalanine or tryptophan. Fields, in order: V gene, J gene, CDR3 protein.

v_gene: TRBV29-1; j_gene: TRBJ2-5; CDR3aa: SVEAGWRQGPWETQY
v_gene: TRBV7-2; j_gene: TRBJ2-5; CDR3aa: ASSSSGVLPLQETQY
v_gene: TRBV27; j_gene: TRBJ1-2; CDR3aa: ASSLGRDGGYT
v_gene: TRBV6-5; j_gene: TRBJ1-2; CDR3aa: ASSYGGAEGYT
v_gene: TRBV6-2/TRBV6-3; j_gene: TRBJ2-1; CDR3aa: ASSYWGTSGEGWNEQF
v_gene: TRBV29-1; j_gene: TRBJ2-3; CDR3aa: SVGMLAALGTDTQY
v_gene: TRBV12-3/TRBV12-4; j_gene: TRBJ1-2; CDR3aa: ASSLKTDNYGYT
v_gene: TRBV12-3/TRBV12-4; j_gene: TRBJ2-1; CDR3aa: ASTLPPNEQF
v_gene: TRBV25-1; j_gene: TRBJ2-5; CDR3aa: ASSELGDIQETQY
v_gene: TRBV15; j_gene: TRBJ2-1; CDR3aa: ATSRVEANAQF
v_gene: TRBV20-1; j_gene: .; CDR3aa: SVMQTGVETQY
v_gene: TRBV7-2; j_gene: TRBJ2-1; CDR3aa: ASSLGQTPYNEQF
v_gene: TRBV18; j_gene: TRBJ1-1; CDR3aa: ASSPDGQNTEAF
v_gene: TRBV5-6; j_gene: TRBJ2-3; CDR3aa: ASSTGLAGPKGDTQY
v_gene: TRBV7-2; j_gene: TRBJ2-1; CDR3aa: ASSPRTGESYNEQF
v_gene: TRBV13; j_gene: TRBJ2-3; CDR3aa: ASSPRAALSTDTQY
v_gene: TRBV20-1; j_gene: TRBJ2-1; CDR3aa: SARDYKYNEQF
v_gene: TRBV29-1; j_gene: TRBJ2-1; CDR3aa: SVVTGTGDFTTSYNEQF
v_gene: TRBV2; j_gene: TRBJ2-4; CDR3aa: ASSEEVGRLPN
v_gene: TRBV28; j_gene: TRBJ2-1; CDR3aa: ASRPGLANNEQF
v_gene: TRBV20-1; j_gene: TRBJ1-5; CDR3aa: SAMTGEVNQPQH
v_gene: TRBV29-1; j_gene: TRBJ2-5; CDR3aa: SARPSGPGETQY